This entry is about one TCR beta chain. Its antigen is unknown. The sample comes from a study of Ad26.COV2.S vaccination and SARS-CoV-2 variants. For the study at large: Within the COV1001 Ad26.COV2.S trial arm, the donor was enrolled. The study gave Ad26.COV2.S intramuscularly, once or twice 56 days apart. Study findings and constraints: People given the vaccine had a wider spike-specific TCR breadth than placebo recipients did. It was found that vaccine and placebo recipients had similar non-spike TCR breadth.

Treatment of the sample: about 20 received Ad26.COV2.S at low or high dose, single or two shots; about 5 received placebo; per-sample allocation not given. Sample collection was performed on day 63 after the first vaccine or placebo injection. Clones were read by immunoSEQ multiplex PCR, and TCRdb kept only the in-frame ones, dropping some. The sample comprises about 470,000 clones, about 90% of which are singletons, and less than 5.5% rests with the top ten. This receptor was identified in a person aged 18-65 years who received the Ad26.COV2.S COVID-19 vaccine or a placebo. The material sequenced was peripheral blood, taken in a trial of Ad26.COV2.S vaccine versus placebo.

This CDR3 reads CASSMWTGGTDTQYF. In DNA form, the CDR3 reads TGTGCCAGTAGTATGTGGACAGGGGGAACAGATACGCAGTATTTT. The J gene is TRBJ2-3, the V gene TRBV19, with TRBD1 matching over 10 bases. Per germline, CDR1 LNHDA and CDR2 SQIVND (reference sequence). This CDR3 has 15 amino acids. Germline trimming cut 3 bases from V and 3 bases from J; bases unmatched to any gene: 3.